This TCR beta chain is from a study of blood T cell dynamics during melanoma immunotherapy. DNA loading was fixed at roughly 360 ng for all bulk PBMC samples. Sequencing was performed with immunoSEQ multiplex PCR; in TCRdb, only in-frame clones are kept and a portion is missing. The sample records more than 10,000 clones, about four fifths being singletons. Time point reported: week 3, after first cycle of checkpoint inhibitor. Response was assessed by RECIST 1.1 at 12 weeks, except two rapid progressors. Specimen: blood, collected from a patient treated with checkpoint blockade. The TCR sequence derives from a human donor with melanoma.

In nucleotides, the CDR3 is TGTGCCAGCAGGGCCGGGACGGACACCGGGGAGCTGTTTTTT. The encoded protein is CASRAGTDTGELFF. The gene calls are TRBV7-2 and TRBJ2-2, with D tentatively TRBD1 or TRBD2 (5 bases each). The length of the CDR3 is 14 residues. The germline CDR1 and CDR2 sequences are SGHTA and FQGNSA. Trimming removed 6 bases from V and 3 bases from J, with 11 bases in between.